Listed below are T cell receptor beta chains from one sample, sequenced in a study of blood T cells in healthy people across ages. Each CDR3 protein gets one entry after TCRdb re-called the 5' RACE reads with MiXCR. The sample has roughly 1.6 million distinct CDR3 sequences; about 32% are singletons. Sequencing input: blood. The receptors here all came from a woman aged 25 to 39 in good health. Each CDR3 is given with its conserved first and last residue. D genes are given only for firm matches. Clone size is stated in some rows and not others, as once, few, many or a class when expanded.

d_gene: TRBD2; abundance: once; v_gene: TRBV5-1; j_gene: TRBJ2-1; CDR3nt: TGCGCCAGCAGCCCGGCCGGAGCGGGAGGGCCGGGGAATGAGCAGTTCTTC; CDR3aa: CASSPAGAGGPGNEQFF
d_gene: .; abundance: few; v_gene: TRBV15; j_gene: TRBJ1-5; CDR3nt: TGTGCCACCAGCAGAGCCCTGGACAACTATCAGCCCCAGCATTTT; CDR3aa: CATSRALDNYQPQHF
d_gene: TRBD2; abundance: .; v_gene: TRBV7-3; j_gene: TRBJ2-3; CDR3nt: TGTGCCAGCAGCTTAGGGTTCGTGACTAGCGGGAGAACAGATACGCAGTATTTT; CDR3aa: CASSLGFVTSGRTDTQYF
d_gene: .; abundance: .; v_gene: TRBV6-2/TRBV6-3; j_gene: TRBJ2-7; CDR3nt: TGTGCCAACAGGACTACGCTCCCCTCCTACGAGCAGTACTTC; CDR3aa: CANRTTLPSYEQYF
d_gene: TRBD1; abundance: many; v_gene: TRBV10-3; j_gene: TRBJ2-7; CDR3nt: TGTGCCACCAATCCCGGGACAGGTAACTACGAGCAGTACTTC; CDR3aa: CATNPGTGNYEQYF
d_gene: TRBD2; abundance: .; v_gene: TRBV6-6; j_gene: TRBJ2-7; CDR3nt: TGTGCCAGCAGGAAAGGACTAGCGGGTTTTAGCTCCTACGAGCAGTACTTC; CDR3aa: CASRKGLAGFSSYEQYF
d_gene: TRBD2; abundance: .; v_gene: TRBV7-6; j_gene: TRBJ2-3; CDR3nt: TGTGCCAGCAGCCCGGGACTAGCGGGAGGGCCTCCTAGCACAGATACGCAGTATTTT; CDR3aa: CASSPGLAGGPPSTDTQYF
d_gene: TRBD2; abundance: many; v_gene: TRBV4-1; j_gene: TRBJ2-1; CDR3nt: TGCGCCAGCAGCCAAGAAGGTACACTAGCGGGACCTGAGCAGTTCTTC; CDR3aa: CASSQEGTLAGPEQFF
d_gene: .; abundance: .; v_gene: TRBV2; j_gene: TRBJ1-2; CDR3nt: TGTGCCAGCGGGTTTGGGGATGGCTACACCTTC; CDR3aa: CASGFGDGYTF
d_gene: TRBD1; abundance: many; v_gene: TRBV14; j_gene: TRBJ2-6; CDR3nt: TGTGCCAGCACTGGGACAGGGGTCTCTGGGGCCAACGTCCTGACTTTC; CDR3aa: CASTGTGVSGANVLTF
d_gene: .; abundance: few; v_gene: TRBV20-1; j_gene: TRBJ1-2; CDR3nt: TGCAGCGCTCGAGGGATGCACCACTATGGCTACACCTTC; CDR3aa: CSARGMHHYGYTF
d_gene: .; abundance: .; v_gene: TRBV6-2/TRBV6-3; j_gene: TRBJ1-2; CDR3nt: TGTGCCAGCAGTCCGGCGGGTGGCCCGAACTATGGCTACACCTTC; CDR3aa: CASSPAGGPNYGYTF
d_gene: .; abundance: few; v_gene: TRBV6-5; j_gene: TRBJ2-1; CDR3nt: TGTGCCAGCAGTCCCGGCGTTTGGGGTGAGCAGTTCTTC; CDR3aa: CASSPGVWGEQFF
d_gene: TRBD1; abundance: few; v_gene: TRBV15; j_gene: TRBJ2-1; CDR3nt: TGCGCCACCAGCACCAGGGGGCAGGGGCCGTACAATGAGCAGTTCTTC; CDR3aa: CATSTRGQGPYNEQFF
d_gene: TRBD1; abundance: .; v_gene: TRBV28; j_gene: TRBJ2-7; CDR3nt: TGTGCCAGCAGTTACCCACTCGGACAGGGTAGCTACGAGCAGTACTTC; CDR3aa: CASSYPLGQGSYEQYF
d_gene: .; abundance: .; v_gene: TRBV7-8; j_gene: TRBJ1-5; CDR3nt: TGTGCCAGCAGCCCTAGGAGAGGGAGCAATCAGCCCCAGCATTTT; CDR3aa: CASSPRRGSNQPQHF
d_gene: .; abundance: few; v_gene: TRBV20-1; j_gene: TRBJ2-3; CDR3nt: TGCAGTGCTCCGAGTCGGGGAGGTACGGCAGATACGCAGTATTTT; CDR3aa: CSAPSRGGTADTQYF
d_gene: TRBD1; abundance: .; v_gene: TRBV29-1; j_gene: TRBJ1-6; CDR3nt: TGCAGCGTCGACAGGGTCAATTCACCCCTCCACTTT; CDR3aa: CSVDRVNSPLHF
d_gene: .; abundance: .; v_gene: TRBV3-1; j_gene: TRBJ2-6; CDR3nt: TGTGCCAGCAGCCAAACAGCAAACTCTGGGGCCAACGTCCTGACTTTC; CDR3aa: CASSQTANSGANVLTF
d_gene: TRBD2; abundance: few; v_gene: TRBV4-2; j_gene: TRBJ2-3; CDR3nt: TGTGCCAGCAGCCTCCTGACTAGCGGGGGGCTACTTACGCAGTATTTT; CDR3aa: CASSLLTSGGLLTQYF
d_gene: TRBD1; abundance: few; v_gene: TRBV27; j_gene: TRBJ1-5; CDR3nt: TGTGCCAGCAGTTTAGGGACAGGGATGTATCAGCCCCAGCATTTT; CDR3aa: CASSLGTGMYQPQHF
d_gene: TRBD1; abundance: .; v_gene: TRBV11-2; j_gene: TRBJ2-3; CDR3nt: TGTGCCAGCAGCTTAGGGGACAGGGCTTCCCCAGATACGCAGTATTTT; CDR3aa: CASSLGDRASPDTQYF
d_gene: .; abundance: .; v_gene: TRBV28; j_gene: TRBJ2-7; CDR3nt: TGTGCCAGCAGTTTAACGGCGGGGATGTCAAATGAGCAGTACTTC; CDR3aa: CASSLTAGMSNEQYF
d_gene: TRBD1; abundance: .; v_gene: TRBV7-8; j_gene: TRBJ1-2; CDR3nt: TGTGCCAGCAGCCCAAGGGAGAAACAGGGGGCGGAGGGCTACACCTTC; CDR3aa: CASSPREKQGAEGYTF
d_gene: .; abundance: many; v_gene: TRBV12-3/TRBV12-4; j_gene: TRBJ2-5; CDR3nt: TGTGCCAGCAGCTCACCGTACCAAGAGACCCAGTACTTC; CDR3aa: CASSSPYQETQYF
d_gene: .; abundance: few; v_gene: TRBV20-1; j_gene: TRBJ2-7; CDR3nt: TGCAGTGCTAGAGGGCTACAGGGGTTGGCGGCGGGGGAGCAGTACTTC; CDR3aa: CSARGLQGLAAGEQYF
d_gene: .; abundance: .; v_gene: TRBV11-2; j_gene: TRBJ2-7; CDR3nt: TGTGCCAGCAGCTTAGATCTAGGGGAAGGTAACTACGAGCAGTACTTC; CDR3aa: CASSLDLGEGNYEQYF
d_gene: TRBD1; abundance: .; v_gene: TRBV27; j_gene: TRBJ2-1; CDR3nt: TGTGCCAACAGCTCGACAGGGCGATCCTACAATGAGCAGTTCTTC; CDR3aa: CANSSTGRSYNEQFF
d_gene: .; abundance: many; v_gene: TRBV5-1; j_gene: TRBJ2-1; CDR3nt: TGCGCCAGCAGCTTGGATCTTGTTAATGAGCAGTTCTTC; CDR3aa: CASSLDLVNEQFF
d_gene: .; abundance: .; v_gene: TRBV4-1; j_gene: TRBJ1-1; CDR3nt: TGCGCCAGCAGCCCGAAGGGGTCGAACACTGAAGCTTTCTTT; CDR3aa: CASSPKGSNTEAFF
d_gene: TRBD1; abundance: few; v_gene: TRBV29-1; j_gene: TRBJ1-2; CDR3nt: TGCAGCGTAACGGGACAGGCCTATGGCTACACCTTC; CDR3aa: CSVTGQAYGYTF
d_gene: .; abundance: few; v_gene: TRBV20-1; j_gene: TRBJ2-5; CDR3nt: TGCAGTGCTAGGGCGGCCCGAGAGACCCAGTACTTC; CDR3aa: CSARAARETQYF
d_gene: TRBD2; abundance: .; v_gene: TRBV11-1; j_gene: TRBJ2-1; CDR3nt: TGTGCCAGCAACGACGGGGGGGCCGAGCAGTTCTTC; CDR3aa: CASNDGGAEQFF
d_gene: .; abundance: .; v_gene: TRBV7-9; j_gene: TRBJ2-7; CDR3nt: TGTGCCAGCAACTCCTCACGGACATCCCGCTCCTACGAGCAGTACTTC; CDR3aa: CASNSSRTSRSYEQYF
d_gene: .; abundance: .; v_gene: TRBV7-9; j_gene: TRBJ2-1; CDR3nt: TGTGCCAGCAGCCGGGAATACAATGAGCAGTTCTTC; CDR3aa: CASSREYNEQFF
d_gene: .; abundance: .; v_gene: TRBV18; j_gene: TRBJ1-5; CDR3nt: TGTGCCAGCTCGCTCCCGGGGGGGCCTAGCAATCAGCCCCAGCATTTT; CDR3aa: CASSLPGGPSNQPQHF
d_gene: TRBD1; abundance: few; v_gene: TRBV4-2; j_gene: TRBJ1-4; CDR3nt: TGTGCCAGCAGCCAGGAGCGGGACAGGGGTGAAAAACTGTTTTTT; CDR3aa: CASSQERDRGEKLFF
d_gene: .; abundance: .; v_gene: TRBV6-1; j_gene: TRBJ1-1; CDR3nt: TGTGCCAACAGTAGGCCTGGGGCGTCGGGCACTGAAGCTTTCTTT; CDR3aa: CANSRPGASGTEAFF
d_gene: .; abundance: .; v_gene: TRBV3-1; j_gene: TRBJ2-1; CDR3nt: TGTGCCAGCAGCCAAGATGTAGTAGCGGAGCTGGGTGAGCAGTTCTTC; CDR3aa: CASSQDVVAELGEQFF
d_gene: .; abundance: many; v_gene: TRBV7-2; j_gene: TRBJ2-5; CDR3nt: TGTGCCAGCAGTACTCGGGAGTTTCAAGAGACCCAGTACTTC; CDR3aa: CASSTREFQETQYF